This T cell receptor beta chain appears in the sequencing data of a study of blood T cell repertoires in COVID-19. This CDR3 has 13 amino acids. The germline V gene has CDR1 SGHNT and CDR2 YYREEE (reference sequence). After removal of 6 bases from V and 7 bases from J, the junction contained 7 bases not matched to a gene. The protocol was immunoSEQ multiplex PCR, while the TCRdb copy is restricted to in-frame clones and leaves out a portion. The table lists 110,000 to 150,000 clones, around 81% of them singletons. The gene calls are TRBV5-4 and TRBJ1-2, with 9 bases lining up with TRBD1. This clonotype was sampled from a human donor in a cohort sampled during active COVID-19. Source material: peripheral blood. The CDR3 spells CASTPQGAGGYTF. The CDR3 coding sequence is TGTGCCAGCACTCCACAGGGGGCAGGTGGCTACACCTTC. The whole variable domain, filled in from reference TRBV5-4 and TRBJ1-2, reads ETGVTQSPTHLIKTRGQQVTLRCSSQSGHNTVSWYQQALGQGPQFIFQYYREEENGRGNFPPRFSGLQFPNYSSELNVNALELDDSALYLCASTPQGAGGYTFGSGTRLTVV.